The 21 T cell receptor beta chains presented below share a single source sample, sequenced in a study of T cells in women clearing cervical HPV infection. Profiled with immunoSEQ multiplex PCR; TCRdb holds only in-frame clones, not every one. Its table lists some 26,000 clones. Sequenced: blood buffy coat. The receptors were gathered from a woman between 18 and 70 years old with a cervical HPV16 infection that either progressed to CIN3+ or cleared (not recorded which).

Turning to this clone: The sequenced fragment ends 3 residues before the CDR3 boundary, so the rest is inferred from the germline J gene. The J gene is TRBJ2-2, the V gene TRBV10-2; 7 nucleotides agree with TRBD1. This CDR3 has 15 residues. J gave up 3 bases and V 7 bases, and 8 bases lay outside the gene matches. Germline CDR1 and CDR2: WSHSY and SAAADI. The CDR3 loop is CASKEGGWDTGELFF. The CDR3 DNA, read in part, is TGCGCCAGCAAAGAAGGGGGCTGGGACACCGGGGAG.

CDR3 amino acids: CASSIQGSPGELFF. CDR3 DNA (partial): TGTGCCAGTAGCATACAGGGAAGTCCCGGGGAG. The chain recombines TRBV19 with TRBJ2-2; perhaps TRBD1 as D (6 bases). The read falls 3 residues short of the CDR3 end, and the missing part is taken from the germline J gene. Trimming removed 6 bases at V and 6 bases at J, with 14 bases between. There are 14 residues in the CDR3. Germline V gene data show CDR1 as LNHDA and CDR2 as SQIVND (reference sequence).

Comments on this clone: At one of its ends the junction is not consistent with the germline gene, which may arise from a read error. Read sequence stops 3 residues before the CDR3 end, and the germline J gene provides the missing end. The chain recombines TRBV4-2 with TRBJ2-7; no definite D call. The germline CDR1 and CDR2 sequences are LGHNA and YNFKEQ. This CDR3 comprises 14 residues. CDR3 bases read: TGCGCCAGCAGCCAAGATGTACACCCTTACGAG. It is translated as CASSQDVHPYE. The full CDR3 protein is CASSQDVHPYEQYF.

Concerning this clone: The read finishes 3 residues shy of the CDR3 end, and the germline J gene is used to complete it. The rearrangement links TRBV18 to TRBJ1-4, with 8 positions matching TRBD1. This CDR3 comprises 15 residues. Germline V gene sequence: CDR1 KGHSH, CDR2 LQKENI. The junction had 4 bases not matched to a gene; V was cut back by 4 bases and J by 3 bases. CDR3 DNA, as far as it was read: TGTGCCAGCTCACTCCAGGGGGCAGCTAATGAAAAA. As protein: CASSLQGAANEK. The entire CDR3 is CASSLQGAANEKLFF. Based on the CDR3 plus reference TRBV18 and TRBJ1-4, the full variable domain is NAGVMQNPRHLVRRRGQEARLRCSPMKGHSHVYWYRQLPEEGLKFMVYLQKENIIDESGMPKERFSAEFPKEGPSILRIQQVVRGDSAAYFCASSLQGAANEKLFFGSGTQLSVL.

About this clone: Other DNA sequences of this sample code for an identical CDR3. CDR3 protein: CAWSPVGTGASTIYF. Partial CDR3 DNA: TGTGCCTGGAGCCCTGTCGGGACAGGTGCTTCCACC. The chain uses TRBV30 and TRBJ1-3; 8 positions agree with TRBD1. The read stops 3 residues short of the end of the CDR3; the missing end is completed from the germline J gene. V lost 3 bases to trimming and J lost 9 bases; unmatched junction nucleotides: 13. Germline CDR1 reads GTSNPN; CDR2 reads SVGIG (reference sequence). The CDR3 runs 15 residues.

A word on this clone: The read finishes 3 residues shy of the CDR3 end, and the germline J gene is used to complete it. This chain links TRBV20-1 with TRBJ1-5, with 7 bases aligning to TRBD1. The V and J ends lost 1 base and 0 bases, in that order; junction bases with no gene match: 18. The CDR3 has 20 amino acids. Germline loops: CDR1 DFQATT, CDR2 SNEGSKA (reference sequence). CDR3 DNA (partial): TGCAGTGCTAGAGCCCAAACCCACTCCACAGGGGATTATAGCAATCAGCCC. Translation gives CSARAQTHSTGDYSNQP. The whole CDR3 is CSARAQTHSTGDYSNQPQHF.

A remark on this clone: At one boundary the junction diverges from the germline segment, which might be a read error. CDR3 DNA, as far as it was read: TGTGCTAGCAGCAGGGGGAACACCGGGGAG. Translated: CASSRGNTGE. The entire CDR3 reads CASSRGNTGELFF. The V gene is TRBV7-7, the J gene TRBJ2-2, with a tentative D call TRBD1 (6 bases). The read stops 3 residues short of the end of the CDR3; the missing end is completed from the germline J gene. The CDR3 has 13 amino acids. Germline CDR1 reads SSHAT; CDR2 reads FNYEAQ (reference sequence).

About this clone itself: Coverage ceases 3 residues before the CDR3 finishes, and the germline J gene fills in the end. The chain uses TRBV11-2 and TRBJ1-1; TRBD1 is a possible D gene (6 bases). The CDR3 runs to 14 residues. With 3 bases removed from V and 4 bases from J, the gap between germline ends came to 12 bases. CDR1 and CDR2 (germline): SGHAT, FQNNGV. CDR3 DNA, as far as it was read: TGTGCCAGCAGCTTGCCACAGGGAAGCACTGAA. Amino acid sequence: CASSLPQGSTE. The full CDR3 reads CASSLPQGSTEAFF.

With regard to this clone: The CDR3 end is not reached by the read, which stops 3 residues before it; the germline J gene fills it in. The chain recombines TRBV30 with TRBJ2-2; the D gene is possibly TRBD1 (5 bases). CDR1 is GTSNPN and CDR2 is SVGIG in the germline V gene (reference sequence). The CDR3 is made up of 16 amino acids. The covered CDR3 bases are TGTGCCTGGGCCACACCCCTCAGGGTAAATAATTCACCG. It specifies CAWATPLRVNNSP. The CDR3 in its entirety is CAWATPLRVNNSPLFF.

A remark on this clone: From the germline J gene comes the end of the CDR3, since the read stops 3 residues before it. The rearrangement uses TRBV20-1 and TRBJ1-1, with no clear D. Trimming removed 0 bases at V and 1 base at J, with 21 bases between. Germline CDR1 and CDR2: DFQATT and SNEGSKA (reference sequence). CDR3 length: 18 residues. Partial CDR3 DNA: TGCAGTGCTAGAGATCACGGAGGGCAGAACTTACAGAACACTGAA. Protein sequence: CSARDHGGQNLQNTE. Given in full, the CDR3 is CSARDHGGQNLQNTEAFF.

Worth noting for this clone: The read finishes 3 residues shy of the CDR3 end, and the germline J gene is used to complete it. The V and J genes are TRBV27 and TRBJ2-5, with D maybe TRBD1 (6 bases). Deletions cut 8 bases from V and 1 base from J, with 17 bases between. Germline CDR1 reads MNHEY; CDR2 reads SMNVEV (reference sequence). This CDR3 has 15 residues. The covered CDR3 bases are TGTGCCAGCCTCCCACCCCGACAGGCCCAAGAGACC. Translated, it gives CASLPPRQAQET. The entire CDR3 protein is CASLPPRQAQETQYF.

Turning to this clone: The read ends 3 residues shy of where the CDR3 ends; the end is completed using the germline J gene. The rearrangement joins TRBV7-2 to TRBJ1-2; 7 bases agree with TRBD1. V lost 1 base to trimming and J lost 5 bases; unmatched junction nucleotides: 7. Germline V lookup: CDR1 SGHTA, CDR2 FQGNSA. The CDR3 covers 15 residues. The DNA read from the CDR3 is TGTGCCAGCAGCTTAGGTGGGACAGAGCTATATGGC. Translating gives CASSLGGTELYG. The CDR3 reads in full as CASSLGGTELYGYTF.

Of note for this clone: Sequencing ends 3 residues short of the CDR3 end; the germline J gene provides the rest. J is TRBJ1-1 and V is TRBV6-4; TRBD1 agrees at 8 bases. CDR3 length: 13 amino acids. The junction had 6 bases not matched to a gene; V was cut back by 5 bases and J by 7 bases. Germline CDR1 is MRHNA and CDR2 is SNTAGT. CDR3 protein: CASSLGQGGEAFF. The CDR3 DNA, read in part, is TGTGCCAGCAGTCTCGGACAGGGTGGTGAA.

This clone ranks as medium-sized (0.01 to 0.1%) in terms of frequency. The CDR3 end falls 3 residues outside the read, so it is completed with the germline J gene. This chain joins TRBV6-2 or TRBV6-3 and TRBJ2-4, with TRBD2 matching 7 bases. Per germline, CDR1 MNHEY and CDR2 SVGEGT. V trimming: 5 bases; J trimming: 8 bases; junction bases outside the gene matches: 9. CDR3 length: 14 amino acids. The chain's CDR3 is CASSGGLERDIQYF. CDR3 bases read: TGTGCCAGCAGTGGCGGACTAGAGAGGGACATT.

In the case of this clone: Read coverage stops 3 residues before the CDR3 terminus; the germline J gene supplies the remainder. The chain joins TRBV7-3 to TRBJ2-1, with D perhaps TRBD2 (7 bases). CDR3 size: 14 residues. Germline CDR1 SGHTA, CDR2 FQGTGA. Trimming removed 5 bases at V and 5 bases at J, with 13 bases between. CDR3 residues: CASSGGGPNNEQFF. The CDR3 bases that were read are TGTGCCAGCAGCGGGGGGGGGCCTAACAATGAG.

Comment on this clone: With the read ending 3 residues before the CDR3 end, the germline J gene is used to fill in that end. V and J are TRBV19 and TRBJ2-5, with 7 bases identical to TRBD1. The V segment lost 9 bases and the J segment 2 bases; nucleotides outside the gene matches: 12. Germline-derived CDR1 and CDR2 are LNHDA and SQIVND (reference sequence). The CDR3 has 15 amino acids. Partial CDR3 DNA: TGTGCCAGGAATTCCATGGACAGGCGACAAGAGACC. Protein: CARNSMDRRQET. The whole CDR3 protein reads CARNSMDRRQETQYF.

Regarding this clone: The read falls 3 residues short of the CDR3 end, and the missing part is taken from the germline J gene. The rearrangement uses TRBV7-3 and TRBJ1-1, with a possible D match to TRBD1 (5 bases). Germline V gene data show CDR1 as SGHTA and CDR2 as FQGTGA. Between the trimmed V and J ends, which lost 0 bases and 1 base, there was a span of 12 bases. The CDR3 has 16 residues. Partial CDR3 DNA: TGTGCCAGCAGCTTAACGAGGGACTCTAGGAACACTGAA. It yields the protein CASSLTRDSRNTE. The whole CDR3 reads CASSLTRDSRNTEAFF.

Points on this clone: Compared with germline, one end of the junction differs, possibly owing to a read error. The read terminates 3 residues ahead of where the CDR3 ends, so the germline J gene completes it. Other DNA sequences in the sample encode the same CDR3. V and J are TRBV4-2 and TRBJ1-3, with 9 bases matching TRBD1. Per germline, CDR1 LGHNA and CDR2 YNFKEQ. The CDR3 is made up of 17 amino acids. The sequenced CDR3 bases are TGCGCCAGCAGCCAAGATCCCTGGACAGGGGCTGGAAACACC. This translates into CASSQDPWTGAGNT. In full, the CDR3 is CASSQDPWTGAGNTIYF.

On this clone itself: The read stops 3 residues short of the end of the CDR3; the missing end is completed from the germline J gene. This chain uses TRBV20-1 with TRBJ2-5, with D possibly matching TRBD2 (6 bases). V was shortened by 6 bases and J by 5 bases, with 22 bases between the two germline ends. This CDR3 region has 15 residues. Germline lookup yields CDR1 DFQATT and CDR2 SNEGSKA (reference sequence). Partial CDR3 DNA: TGCAGTGCCAGGAGCGCGACTAGGTCAGCGGAGACC. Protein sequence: CSARSATRSAET. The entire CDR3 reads CSARSATRSAETQYF.

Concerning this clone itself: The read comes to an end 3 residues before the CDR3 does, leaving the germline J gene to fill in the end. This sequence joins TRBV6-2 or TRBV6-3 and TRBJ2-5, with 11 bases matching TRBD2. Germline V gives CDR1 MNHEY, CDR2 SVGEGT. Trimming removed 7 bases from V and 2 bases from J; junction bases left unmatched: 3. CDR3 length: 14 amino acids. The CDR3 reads CASNIAGGQETQYF. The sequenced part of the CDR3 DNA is TGTGCCAGCAATATAGCGGGGGGGCAAGAGACC.

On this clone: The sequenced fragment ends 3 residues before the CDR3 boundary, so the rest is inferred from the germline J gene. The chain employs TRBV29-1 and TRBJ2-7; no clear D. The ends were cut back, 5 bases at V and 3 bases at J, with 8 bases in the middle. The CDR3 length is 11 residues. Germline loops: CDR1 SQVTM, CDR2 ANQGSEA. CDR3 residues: CSVSQGYEQYF. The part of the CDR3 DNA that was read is TGCAGCGTTTCACAAGGCTACGAG.